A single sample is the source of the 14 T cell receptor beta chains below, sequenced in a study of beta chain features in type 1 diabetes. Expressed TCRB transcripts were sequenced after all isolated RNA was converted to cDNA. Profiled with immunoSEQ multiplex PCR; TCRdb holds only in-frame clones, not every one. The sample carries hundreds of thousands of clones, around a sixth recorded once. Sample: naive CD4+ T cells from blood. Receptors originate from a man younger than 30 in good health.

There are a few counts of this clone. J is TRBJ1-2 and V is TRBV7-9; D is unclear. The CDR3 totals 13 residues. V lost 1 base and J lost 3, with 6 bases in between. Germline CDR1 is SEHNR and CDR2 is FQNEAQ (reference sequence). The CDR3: CASSLVGHYGYTF. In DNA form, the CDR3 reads TGTGCCAGCAGCTTAGTGGGTCACTATGGCTACACCTTC. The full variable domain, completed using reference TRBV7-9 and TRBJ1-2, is DTGVSQNPRHKITKRGQNVTFRCDPISEHNRLYWYRQTLGQGPEFLTYFQNEAQLEKSRLLSDRFSAERPKGSFSTLEIQRTEQGDSAMYLCASSLVGHYGYTFGSGTRLTVV.

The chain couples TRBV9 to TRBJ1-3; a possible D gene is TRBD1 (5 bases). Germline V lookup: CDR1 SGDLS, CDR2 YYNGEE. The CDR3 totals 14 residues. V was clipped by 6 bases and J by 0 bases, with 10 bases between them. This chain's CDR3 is CASKRQSSGNTIYF. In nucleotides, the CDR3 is TGTGCCAGCAAAAGACAGTCCTCTGGAAACACCATATATTTT. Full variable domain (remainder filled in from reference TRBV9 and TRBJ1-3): DSGVTQTPKHLITATGQRVTLRCSPRSGDLSVYWYQQSLDQGLQFLIQYYNGEERAKGNILERFSAQQFPDLHSELNLSSLELGDSALYFCASKRQSSGNTIYFGEGSWLTVV.

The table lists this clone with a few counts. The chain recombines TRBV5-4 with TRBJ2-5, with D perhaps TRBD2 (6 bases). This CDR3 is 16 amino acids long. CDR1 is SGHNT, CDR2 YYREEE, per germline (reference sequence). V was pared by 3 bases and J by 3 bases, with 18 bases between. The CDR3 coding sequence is TGTGCCAGCAGCTCCCGTTACGCGGGACTGAAAGAGACCCAGTACTTC. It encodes CASSSRYAGLKETQYF.

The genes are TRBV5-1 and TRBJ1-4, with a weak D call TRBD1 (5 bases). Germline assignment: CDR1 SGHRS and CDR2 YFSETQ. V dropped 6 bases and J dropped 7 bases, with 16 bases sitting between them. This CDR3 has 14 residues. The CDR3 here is CASMREGAGEKLFF. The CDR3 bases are TGCGCCAGCATGCGGGAAGGGGCGGGTGAAAAACTGTTTTTT.

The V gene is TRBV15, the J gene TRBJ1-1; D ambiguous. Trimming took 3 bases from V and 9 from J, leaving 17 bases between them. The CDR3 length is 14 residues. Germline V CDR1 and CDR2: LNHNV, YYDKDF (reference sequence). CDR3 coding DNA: TGTGCCACCAGCAGTTCCCTGAAGGACGCCCAAGCTTTCTTT. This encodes CATSSSLKDAQAFF. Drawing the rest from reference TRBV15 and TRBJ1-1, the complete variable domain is DAMVIQNPRYQVTQFGKPVTLSCSQTLNHNVMYWYQQKSSQAPKLLFHYYDKDFNNEADTPDNFQSRRPNTSFCFLDIRSPGLGDTAMYLCATSSSLKDAQAFFGQGTRLTVV.

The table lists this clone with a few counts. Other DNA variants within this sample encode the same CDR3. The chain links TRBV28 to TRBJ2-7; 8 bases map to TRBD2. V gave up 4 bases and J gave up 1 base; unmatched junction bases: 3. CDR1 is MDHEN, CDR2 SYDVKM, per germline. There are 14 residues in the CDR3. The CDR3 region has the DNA TGTGCCAGCAGTTCCACTAGCGGTTCCTACGAGCAGTACTTC. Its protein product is CASSSTSGSYEQYF.

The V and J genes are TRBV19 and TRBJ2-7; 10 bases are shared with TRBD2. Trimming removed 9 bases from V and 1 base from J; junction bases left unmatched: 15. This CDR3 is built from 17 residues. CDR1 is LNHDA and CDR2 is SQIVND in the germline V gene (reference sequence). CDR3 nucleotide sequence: TGTGCCAGCCAAATTAGGGCTAGCGGGAGCTTTTCCTACGAGCAGTACTTC. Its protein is CASQIRASGSFSYEQYF.

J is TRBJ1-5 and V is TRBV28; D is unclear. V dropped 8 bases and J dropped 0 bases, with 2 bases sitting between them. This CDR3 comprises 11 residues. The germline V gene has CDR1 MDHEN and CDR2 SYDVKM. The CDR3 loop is CASFSNQPQHF. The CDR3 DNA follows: TGTGCCAGCTTTAGCAATCAGCCCCAGCATTTT.

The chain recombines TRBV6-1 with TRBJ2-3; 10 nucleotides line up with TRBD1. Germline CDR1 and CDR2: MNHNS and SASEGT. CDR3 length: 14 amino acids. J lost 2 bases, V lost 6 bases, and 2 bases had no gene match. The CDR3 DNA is TGTGCCAGCAGAGGGACAGGGGTCACAGATACGCAGTATTTT. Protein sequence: CASRGTGVTDTQYF.

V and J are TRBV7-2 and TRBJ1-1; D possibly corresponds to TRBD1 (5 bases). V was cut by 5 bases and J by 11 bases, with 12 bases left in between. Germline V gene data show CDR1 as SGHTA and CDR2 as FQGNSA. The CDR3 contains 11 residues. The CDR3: CASSQGVVAFF. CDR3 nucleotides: TGTGCCAGCAGCCAAGGGGTAGTCGCTTTCTTT.

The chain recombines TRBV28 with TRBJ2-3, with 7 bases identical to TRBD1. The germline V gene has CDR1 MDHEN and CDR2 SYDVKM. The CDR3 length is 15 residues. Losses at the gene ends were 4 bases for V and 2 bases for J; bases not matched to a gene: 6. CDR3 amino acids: CASSSPGQITDTQYF. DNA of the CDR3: TGTGCCAGCAGTTCTCCGGGACAGATCACAGATACGCAGTATTTT.

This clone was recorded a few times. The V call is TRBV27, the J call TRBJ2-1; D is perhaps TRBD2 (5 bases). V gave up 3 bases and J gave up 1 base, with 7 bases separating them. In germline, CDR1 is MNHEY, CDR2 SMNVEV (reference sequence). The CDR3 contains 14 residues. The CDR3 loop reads CASSLRVSYNEQFF. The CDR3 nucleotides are TGTGCCAGCAGTTTGCGGGTATCCTACAATGAGCAGTTCTTC.

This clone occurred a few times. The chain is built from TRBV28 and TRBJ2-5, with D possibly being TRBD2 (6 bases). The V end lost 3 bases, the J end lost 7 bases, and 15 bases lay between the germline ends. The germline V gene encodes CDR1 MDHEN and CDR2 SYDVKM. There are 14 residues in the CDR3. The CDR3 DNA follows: TGTGCCAGCAGTTTTTGGGGGGTTGTAGGGACCCAGTACTTC. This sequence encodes CASSFWGVVGTQYF.

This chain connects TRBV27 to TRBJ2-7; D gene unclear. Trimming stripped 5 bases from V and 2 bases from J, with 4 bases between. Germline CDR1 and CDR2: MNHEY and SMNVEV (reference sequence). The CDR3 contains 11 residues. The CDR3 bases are TGTGCCAGCAGTGCCACCTACGAGCAGTACTTC. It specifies CASSATYEQYF.